The clone carrying this T cell receptor beta chain appeared many times. The antigen remains unidentified. Through Arm-PCR of CDR3 regions and iRepertoire HTBI primers, TCR beta libraries were built. TCRdb reanalysed the multiplex PCR reads using MiXCR and keeps one entry per CDR3 protein. The table has 510,000 or so distinct CDR3 sequences, around 12% seen once. This entry comes from a study of regulatory T cells in long-lasting Graves disease. Study background: Those Graves' patients who were newly diagnosed had been on antithyroid drugs under 3 months.

Germline lookup yields CDR1 SNHLY and CDR2 FYNNEI. V was pared by 8 bases and J by 8 bases, with 6 bases between. This CDR3 is built from 9 residues. Time point indicated: newly diagnosed GD, antithyroid drugs for less than 3 months. Construction of the TCR library relied on RNA isolated from PBMCs. Graves' disease diagnosis was established per American Thyroid Association guidelines. Overall study findings and caveats: With persistent disease, TRBV28, TRBJ1-2 and TRBJ2-5 were the favored segments. Persistent patients shared more public clonotypes (roughly 2,800) than new patients (roughly 1,000).

These data are also associated with another study on T cells in Graves' hyperthyroidism and ophthalmopathy.

This sequence joins TRBV2 and TRBJ1-2, with D possibly being TRBD1 (5 bases). Specimen: peripheral blood mononuclear cells (PBMCs), collected at new diagnosis, from a patient treated with antithyroid drugs. This receptor was identified in a woman in her 30s with Graves disease. The CDR3 DNA is TGTGCCAGCGGGGACGGCTACACCTTC. Translated, it gives CASGDGYTF.